The clone carrying this T cell receptor beta chain was counted only a few times. Its antigen is currently unknown. The sample belongs to a study of T cell repertoires in cytomegalovirus infection. Study background: The authors used CMV epitopes that were HLA-C-restricted (recently identified) and HLA-B-restricted (well studied). Whole-study findings and limits: Cumulative public TCR beta family frequency identified carriers of CMV plus the relevant HLA. What dominated the ex vivo response were HLA-C-restricted CMV-specific TCR beta clonotypes.

Trimming removed 7 bases at V and 4 bases at J, with 16 bases between. The CDR3 has 15 amino acids. Germline CDR1 MNHEY, CDR2 SMNVEV (reference sequence). TCRdb processed the reads anew with MiXCR; each CDR3 protein has one entry. The data contain approximately 910,000 distinct CDR3 sequences, about a third of them seen just once; the ten biggest clones take up over 10%. The specimen was cultured CD8+ T cells from PBMCs, collected from culture after CMV antigen stimulation. This TCR derives from a human donor in good health (CMV status not recorded). Some clones in this sample may be carry-over from other donors' samples. V and J are TRBV27 and TRBJ2-2; TRBD2 might be the D (6 bases). CDR3 amino acids: CASTLSGGATGELFF. In DNA form, the CDR3 reads TGTGCCAGCACTCTCAGTGGCGGGGCCACCGGGGAGCTGTTTTTT.